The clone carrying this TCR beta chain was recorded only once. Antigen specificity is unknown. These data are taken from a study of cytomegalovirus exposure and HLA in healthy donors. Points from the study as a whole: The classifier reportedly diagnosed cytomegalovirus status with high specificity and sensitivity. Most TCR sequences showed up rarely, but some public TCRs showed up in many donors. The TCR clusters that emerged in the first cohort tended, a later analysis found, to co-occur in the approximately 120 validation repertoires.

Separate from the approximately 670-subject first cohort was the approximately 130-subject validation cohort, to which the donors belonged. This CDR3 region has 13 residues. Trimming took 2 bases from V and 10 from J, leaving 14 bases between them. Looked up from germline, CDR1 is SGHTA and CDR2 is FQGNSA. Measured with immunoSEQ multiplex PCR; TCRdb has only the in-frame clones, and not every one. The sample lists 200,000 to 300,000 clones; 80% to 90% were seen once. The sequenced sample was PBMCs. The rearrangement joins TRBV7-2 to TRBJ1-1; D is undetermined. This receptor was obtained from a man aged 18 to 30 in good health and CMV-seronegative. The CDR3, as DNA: TGTGCCAGCAGCTTATACGGTGCCTCCGGAGCTTTCTTT. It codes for CASSLYGASGAFF.